This TCR beta chain was recorded in a study of T-cell reconstitution after alpha-beta-depleted transplantation in children. This clonotype has just a few counts. Germline V CDR1 and CDR2: MNHNS, SASEGT. This CDR3 region has 14 residues. After removal of 5 bases from V and 3 bases from J, the junction contained 6 bases not matched to a gene. Unique molecular identifiers were used to barcode this TCRbeta library. TCRdb processed the PCR reads anew with MiXCR; each CDR3 protein has one entry. There are 500,000 to 600,000 distinct CDR3 sequences in the sample; 25% to 30% occur only once, and about a third lies in the top ten.

V gene TRBV6-1 combines with J gene TRBJ1-1; TRBD1 matches 7 bases. The sample was PBMCs, taken before TCRalphabeta/CD19-depleted stem cell transplant. This receptor was identified in a boy in the first two years of life with Wiskott-Aldrich syndrome, due to receive a stem cell transplant. CDR3 sequence reads: CASSTRDSYTEAFF. CDR3 bases: TGTGCCAGCAGTACCCGGGACAGCTACACTGAAGCTTTCTTT.